This T cell receptor beta chain was found in a study of T cell changes during pregnancy in multiple sclerosis. Clones were read by immunoSEQ multiplex PCR, and TCRdb kept only the in-frame ones, dropping some. The table lists 70,000 to 75,000 clones, approximately 86% of them singletons. Trimming shortened V by 8 bases and J by 3 bases, and 13 bases separated the two germline ends. Germline V gene data show CDR1 as SQVTM and CDR2 as ANQGSEA. The CDR3 is made up of 12 amino acids. The material sequenced was peripheral blood, taken before pregnancy. This TCR derives from a female donor with multiple sclerosis, enrolled in a pregnancy study. The V and J genes are TRBV29-1 and TRBJ1-1, with D maybe TRBD1 (6 bases). The CDR3 spells CSFLGQHTEAFF. The DNA for the CDR3 is TGCAGCTTCCTAGGACAGCACACTGAAGCTTTCTTT.